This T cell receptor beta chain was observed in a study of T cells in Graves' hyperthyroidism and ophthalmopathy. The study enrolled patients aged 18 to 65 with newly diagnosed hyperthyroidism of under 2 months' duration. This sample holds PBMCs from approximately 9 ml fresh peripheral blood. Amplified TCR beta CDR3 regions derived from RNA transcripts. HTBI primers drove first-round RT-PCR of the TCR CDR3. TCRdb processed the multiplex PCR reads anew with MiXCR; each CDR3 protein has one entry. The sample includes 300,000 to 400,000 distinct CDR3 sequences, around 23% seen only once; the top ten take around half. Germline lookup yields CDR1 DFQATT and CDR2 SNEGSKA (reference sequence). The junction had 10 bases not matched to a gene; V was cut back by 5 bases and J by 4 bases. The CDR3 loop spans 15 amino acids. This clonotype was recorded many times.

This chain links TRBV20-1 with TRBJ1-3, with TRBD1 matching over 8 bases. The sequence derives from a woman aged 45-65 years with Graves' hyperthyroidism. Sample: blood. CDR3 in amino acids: CSARPRRGPGNTIYF. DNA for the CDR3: TGCAGTGCTCGCCCGCGCAGGGGGCCAGGAAACACCATATATTTT.